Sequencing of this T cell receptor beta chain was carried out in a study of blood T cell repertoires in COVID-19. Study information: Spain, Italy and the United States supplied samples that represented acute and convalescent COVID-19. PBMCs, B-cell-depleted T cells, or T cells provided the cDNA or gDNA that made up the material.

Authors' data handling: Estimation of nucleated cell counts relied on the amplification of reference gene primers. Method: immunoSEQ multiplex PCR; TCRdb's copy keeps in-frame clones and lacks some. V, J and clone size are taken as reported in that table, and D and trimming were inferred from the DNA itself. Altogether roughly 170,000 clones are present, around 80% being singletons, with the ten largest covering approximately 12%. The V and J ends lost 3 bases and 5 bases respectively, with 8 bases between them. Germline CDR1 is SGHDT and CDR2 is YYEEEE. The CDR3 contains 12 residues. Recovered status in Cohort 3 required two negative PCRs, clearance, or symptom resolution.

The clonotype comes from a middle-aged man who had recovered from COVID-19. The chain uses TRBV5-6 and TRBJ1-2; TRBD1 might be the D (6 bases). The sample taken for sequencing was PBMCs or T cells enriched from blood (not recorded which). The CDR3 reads CASSSGQYGYTF. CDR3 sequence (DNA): TGTGCCAGCAGCTCCGGACAGTATGGCTACACCTTC.